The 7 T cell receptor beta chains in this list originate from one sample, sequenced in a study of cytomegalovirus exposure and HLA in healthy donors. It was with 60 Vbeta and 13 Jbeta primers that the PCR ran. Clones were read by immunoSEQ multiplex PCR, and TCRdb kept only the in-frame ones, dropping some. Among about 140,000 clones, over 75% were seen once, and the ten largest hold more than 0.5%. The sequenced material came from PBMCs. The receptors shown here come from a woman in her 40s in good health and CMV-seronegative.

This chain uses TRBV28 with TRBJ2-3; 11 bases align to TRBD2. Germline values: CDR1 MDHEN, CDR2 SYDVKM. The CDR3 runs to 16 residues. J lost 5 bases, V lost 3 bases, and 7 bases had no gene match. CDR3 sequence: CASSFGRLAGGDTQYF. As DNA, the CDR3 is TGTGCCAGCAGTTTTGGGCGGCTAGCGGGAGGAGATACGCAGTATTTT.

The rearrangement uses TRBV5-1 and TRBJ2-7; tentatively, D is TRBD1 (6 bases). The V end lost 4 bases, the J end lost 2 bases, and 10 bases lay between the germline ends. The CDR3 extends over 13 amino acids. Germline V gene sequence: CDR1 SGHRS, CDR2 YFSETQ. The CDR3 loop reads CASSMGAPYEQYF. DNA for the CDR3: TGCGCCAGCAGCATGGGGGCTCCCTACGAGCAGTACTTC.

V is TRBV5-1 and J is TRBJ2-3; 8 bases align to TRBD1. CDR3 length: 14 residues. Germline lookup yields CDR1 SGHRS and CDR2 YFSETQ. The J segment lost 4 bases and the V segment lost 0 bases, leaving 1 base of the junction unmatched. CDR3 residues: CASSLGTGSDTQYF. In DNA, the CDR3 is TGCGCCAGCAGCTTGGGGACAGGGTCAGATACGCAGTATTTT. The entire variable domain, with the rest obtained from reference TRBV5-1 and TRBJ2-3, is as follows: KAGVTQTPRYLIKTRGQQVTLSCSPISGHRSVSWYQQTPGQGLQFLFEYFSETQRNKGNFPGRFSGRQFSNSRSEMNVSTLELGDSALYLCASSLGTGSDTQYFGPGTRLTVL.

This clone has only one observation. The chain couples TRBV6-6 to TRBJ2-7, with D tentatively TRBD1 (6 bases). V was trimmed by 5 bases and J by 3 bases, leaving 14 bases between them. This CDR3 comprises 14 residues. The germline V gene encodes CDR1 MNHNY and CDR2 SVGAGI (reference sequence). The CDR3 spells CASSGPGHDYEQYF. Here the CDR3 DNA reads TGTGCCAGCAGTGGACCGGGACATGACTACGAGCAGTACTTC.

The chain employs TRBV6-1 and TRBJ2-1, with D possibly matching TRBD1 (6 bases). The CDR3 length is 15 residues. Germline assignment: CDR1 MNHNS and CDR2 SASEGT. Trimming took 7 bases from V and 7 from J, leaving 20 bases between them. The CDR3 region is CASISLLGAWNEQFF. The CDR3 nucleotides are TGTGCCAGCATCTCTCTTCTGGGGGCTTGGAATGAGCAGTTCTTC.

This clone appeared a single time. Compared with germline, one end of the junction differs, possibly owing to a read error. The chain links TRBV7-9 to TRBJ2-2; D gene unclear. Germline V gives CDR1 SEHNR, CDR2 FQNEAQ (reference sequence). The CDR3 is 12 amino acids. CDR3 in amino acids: CSSSLSQQELFF. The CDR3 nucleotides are TGTTCCAGCAGCTTATCACAGCAGGAGCTGTTTTTT.

This CDR3 reads CASSPSSGRTNTGELFF. CDR3 sequence (DNA): TGTGCCAGCAGCCCCTCTAGCGGGAGGACTAACACCGGGGAGCTGTTTTTT. This chain uses TRBV7-2 with TRBJ2-2; 11 positions match TRBD2. The germline V gene encodes CDR1 SGHTA and CDR2 FQGNSA. The CDR3 covers 17 residues. After removal of 5 bases from V and 2 bases from J, the junction contained 7 bases not matched to a gene.